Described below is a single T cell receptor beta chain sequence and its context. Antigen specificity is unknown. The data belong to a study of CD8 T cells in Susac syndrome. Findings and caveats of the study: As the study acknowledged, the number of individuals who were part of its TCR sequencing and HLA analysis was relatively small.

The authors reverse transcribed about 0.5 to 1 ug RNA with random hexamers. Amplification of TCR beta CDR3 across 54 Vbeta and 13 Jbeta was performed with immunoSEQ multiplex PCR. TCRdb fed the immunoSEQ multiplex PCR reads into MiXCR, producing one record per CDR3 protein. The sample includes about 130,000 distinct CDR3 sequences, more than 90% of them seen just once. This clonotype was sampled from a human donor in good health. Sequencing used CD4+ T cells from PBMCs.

In DNA, the CDR3 is TGTGCCAGCTCACAAGAAACCGAGCAGTACTTC. Its translation is CASSQETEQYF. The J gene is TRBJ2-7, the V gene TRBV18; unclear D gene. With 4 bases removed from V and 6 bases from J, the gap between germline ends came to 7 bases. Germline values: CDR1 KGHSH, CDR2 LQKENI. The CDR3 has 11 residues.